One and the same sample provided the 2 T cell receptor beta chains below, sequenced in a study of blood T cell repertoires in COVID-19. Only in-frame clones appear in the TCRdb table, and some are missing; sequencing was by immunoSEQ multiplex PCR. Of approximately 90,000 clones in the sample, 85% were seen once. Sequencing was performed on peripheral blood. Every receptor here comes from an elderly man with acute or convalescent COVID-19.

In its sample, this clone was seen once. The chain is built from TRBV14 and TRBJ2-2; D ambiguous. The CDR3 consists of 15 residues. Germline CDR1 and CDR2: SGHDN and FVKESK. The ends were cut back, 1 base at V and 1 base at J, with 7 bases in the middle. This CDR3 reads CASSQVRGNTGELFF. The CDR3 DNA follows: TGTGCCAGCAGCCAAGTCCGAGGGAACACCGGGGAGCTGTTTTTT.

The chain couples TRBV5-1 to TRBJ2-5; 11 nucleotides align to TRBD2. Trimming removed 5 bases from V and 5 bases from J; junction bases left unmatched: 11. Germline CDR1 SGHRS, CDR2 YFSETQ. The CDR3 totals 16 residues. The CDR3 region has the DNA TGCGCCAGCAGGCTCGCCTTCACTAGCGGGAGTGAGACCCAGTACTTC. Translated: CASRLAFTSGSETQYF.